This T cell receptor (beta chain) was identified during a study of response to subunit inactivated influenza vaccine. TCRdb re-derived calls from the RT-PCR reads in MiXCR, one entry per CDR3 protein. The sample lists about 570,000 distinct CDR3 sequences, 11% seen once, with about 11% in the top ten. The length of the CDR3 is 12 residues. Germline CDR1 LNHNV, CDR2 YYDKDF (reference sequence). V was pared by 1 base and J by 5 bases, with 4 bases between. This clonotype was seen repeatedly, ten times or more. In addition, the sample was reused for a study of T cells expressing NK-cell markers. That work adds: Libraries used 5'RACE template switching adding universal primer site and UMIs. Cells sorted as CD3+CD56+NKG2C+, CD3+CD56+NKG2C- and CD3+CD56-NKG2C+ T cells supplied the TCR beta repertoires. With an anti-gamma-delta TCR antibody, sorting in several experiments was kept to alpha-beta TCR T cells. Dominant NKG2C+ clonotypes accounted for roughly 1.0-8% of CD8+ T cells in about 6 donors.

The chain couples TRBV15 to TRBJ2-3; D not resolved. The clonotype originates from a man aged 50-60 years who received an inactivated influenza vaccine. Material: PBMCs from blood, obtained on the day of vaccination. CDR3 residues: CATSRVKDTQYF. The CDR3 DNA is TGTGCCACCAGCAGAGTGAAAGATACGCAGTATTTT.